Following are 22 T cell receptor beta chains from one sample sequenced in a study of T cells in women clearing cervical HPV infection (dated by TCRdb to 2017 to 2018). The protocol used for the library was the immunoSEQ multiplex PCR assay. TCRdb obtained this table from immuneACCESS and retained in-frame rearrangements with V and J assigned. These tables miss some clones; where compared with another copy, unresolved V genes account for less than half of the shortfall, and the remainder is unexplained. The sample's table lists a count of 30,000 or so clones. In total, the top ten clones hold about 6.1% of the sample. Sequenced material: blood buffy coat. These receptors all stem from a woman between 18 and 69 years old with a cervical HPV16 infection that either progressed to CIN3+ or cleared (not recorded which).

Of note for this clone: The DNA ends 3 residues before the CDR3 does, and the rest of the CDR3 is filled in from the germline J gene. V is TRBV12-3 or TRBV12-4 and J is TRBJ1-2; no definite D call. This CDR3 is 14 amino acids long. Trimming shortened V by 7 bases and J by 4 bases, and 16 bases separated the two germline ends. CDR3 sequence: CASTIDQASYGYTF. CDR3 DNA (partial): TGTGCCAGCACCATCGATCAGGCGAGCTATGGC.

Concerning this clone: The sequence runs out 3 residues before the end of the CDR3; the remainder is reconstructed from the germline J gene. V and J are TRBV30 and TRBJ1-4; D might be TRBD1 (5 bases). This CDR3 is 15 amino acids long. CDR1 and CDR2 (germline): GTSNPN, SVGIG (reference sequence). The germline V and J ends were trimmed by 2 bases and 8 bases, with 18 bases remaining between them. The sequenced part of the CDR3 DNA is TGTGCCTGGAGTTATAAGGACAATAAGCGAGAAAAA. Its protein is CAWSYKDNKREK. Given in full, the CDR3 is CAWSYKDNKREKLFF.

CDR3 residues: CASSERGGGTYNEQFF. Incomplete CDR3 DNA: TGTGCCAGCAGTGAACGAGGCGGGGGAACTTACAATGAG. The rearrangement joins TRBV6-1 to TRBJ2-1; 7 bases agree with TRBD2. Coverage ceases 3 residues before the CDR3 finishes, and the germline J gene fills in the end. J lost 4 bases, V lost 2 bases, and 8 bases had no gene match. CDR1 and CDR2 (germline): MNHNS, SASEGT. The CDR3 is made up of 16 amino acids.

About this clone: Sequencing ends 3 residues short of the CDR3 end; the germline J gene provides the rest. The V and J genes are TRBV7-2 and TRBJ1-4; D gene unclear. V was cut by 5 bases and J by 8 bases, with 18 bases left in between. Looked up from germline, CDR1 is SGHTA and CDR2 is FQGNSA. The CDR3 is 15 amino acids. CDR3 sequence reads: CASSHNGEVGEKLFF. The covered CDR3 bases are TGTGCCAGCAGCCATAACGGGGAGGTTGGAGAAAAA. The variable domain in full, completed from reference TRBV7-2 and TRBJ1-4, reads GAGVSQSPSNKVTEKGKDVELRCDPISGHTALYWYRQSLGQGLEFLIYFQGNSAPDKSGLPSDRFSAERTGGSVSTLTIQRTQQEDSAVYLCASSHNGEVGEKLFFGSGTQLSVL.

CDR3 DNA (partial): TGTGCCAGCAGCTCAGTGACGACTAGCGGGGGGAATCTAGGGCAAGAGACC. Its protein is CASSSVTTSGGNLGQET. In full, the CDR3 is CASSSVTTSGGNLGQETQYF. The chain recombines TRBV13 with TRBJ2-5; 13 bases line up with TRBD2. The CDR3 is cut off 3 residues early in the read; its end comes from the germline J gene. V gave up 4 bases and J gave up 2 bases; unmatched junction bases: 16. The CDR3 has 20 residues. The germline gives CDR1 PRHDT, CDR2 FYEKMQ (reference sequence).

Regarding this clone: The read ends 3 residues shy of where the CDR3 ends; the end is completed using the germline J gene. The V call is TRBV30, the J call TRBJ2-1; D not resolved. Germline CDR1 reads GTSNPN; CDR2 reads SVGIG (reference sequence). The V gene lost 3 bases and the J gene lost 7 bases, with 19 bases spanning the gap. The CDR3 extends over 15 amino acids. The CDR3 DNA, read in part, is TGTGCCTGGAGGGATATAGGTAGCTTCGGAAATGAG. Protein sequence: CAWRDIGSFGNE. The CDR3 as a whole reads CAWRDIGSFGNEQFF. The full variable domain, with the rest looked up from reference TRBV30 and TRBJ2-1, is SQTIHQWPATLVQPVGSPLSLECTVEGTSNPNLYWYRQAAGRGLQLLFYSVGIGQISSEVPQNLSASRPQDRQFILSSKKLLLSDSGFYLCAWRDIGSFGNEQFFGPGTRLTVL.

A remark on this clone: The CDR3 goes on 3 residues after the read ends, and that part is filled in from the germline J gene. The rearrangement uses TRBV2 and TRBJ2-1; possible D gene TRBD2, 6 bases. V was pared by 2 bases and J by 1 base, with 9 bases between. CDR1 and CDR2 (germline): SNHLY, FYNNEI. The CDR3 is 15 residues long. CDR3 DNA, as far as it was read: TGTGCCAGCAGTGAAATCGGGGGATCCTACAATGAG. Translation: CASSEIGGSYNE. The full CDR3 protein is CASSEIGGSYNEQFF. Full variable domain (missing parts from reference TRBV2 and TRBJ2-1): EPEVTQTPSHQVTQMGQEVILRCVPISNHLYFYWYRQILGQKVEFLVSFYNNEISEKSEIFDDQFSVERPDGSNFTLKIRSTKLEDSAMYFCASSEIGGSYNEQFFGPGTRLTVL.

The CDR3 sequence: CASSVTGWNQPQHF. The part of the CDR3 DNA that was read is TGTGCCAGTAGCGTCACAGGGTGGAATCAGCCC. The V gene is TRBV19, the J gene TRBJ1-5; tentatively, D is TRBD1 (6 bases). The read stops 3 residues short of the end of the CDR3; the missing end is completed from the germline J gene. Looked up from germline, CDR1 is LNHDA and CDR2 is SQIVND (reference sequence). This CDR3 region has 14 residues. The V gene lost 6 bases and the J gene lost 4 bases, with 13 bases spanning the gap.

Comment on this clone: The read ends 3 residues shy of where the CDR3 ends; the end is completed using the germline J gene. The chain couples TRBV19 to TRBJ2-7; D perhaps matches TRBD2 (5 bases). Trimming removed 7 bases from V and 4 bases from J, with 14 bases in between. The CDR3 contains 13 residues. The germline CDR1 and CDR2 sequences are LNHDA and SQIVND (reference sequence). CDR3 residues: CASTPSGGYEQYF. Incomplete CDR3 DNA: TGTGCCAGTACCCCAAGCGGAGGTTACGAG. Filled out from reference TRBV19 and TRBJ2-7, the complete variable domain reads DGGITQSPKYLFRKEGQNVTLSCEQNLNHDAMYWYRQDPGQGLRLIYYSQIVNDFQKGDIAEGYSVSREKKESFPLTVTSAQKNPTAFYLCASTPSGGYEQYFGPGTRLTVT.

Worth noting for this clone: The read gets to within 3 residues of the CDR3 end, and the germline J gene fills in the rest. The genes are TRBV25-1 and TRBJ2-3, with D possibly matching TRBD1 (6 bases). Deletions cut 2 bases from V and 0 bases from J, with 18 bases between. The CDR3 consists of 18 residues. CDR1 is MGHDK, CDR2 SYGVNS, per germline. The CDR3: CASSEGTSWGSSTDTQYF. Incomplete CDR3 DNA: TGTGCCAGCAGTGAAGGGACATCTTGGGGCTCTAGCACAGATACG.

As concerns this clone: The DNA ends 3 residues before the CDR3 does, and the rest of the CDR3 is filled in from the germline J gene. V is TRBV24-1 and J is TRBJ2-1; a weak D match, TRBD2 (6 bases). This CDR3 contains 13 residues. Between the trimmed V and J ends, which lost 3 bases and 9 bases, there was a span of 11 bases. Germline V lookup: CDR1 KGHDR, CDR2 SFDVKD. CDR3 loop: CATSDGGVSEQFF. CDR3 DNA, as far as it was read: TGTGCCACCAGTGATGGCGGGGTTAGTGAG.

Remarks on this clone: The read ends 3 residues before the CDR3 terminus; that terminus is restored from the germline J gene. This chain connects TRBV19 to TRBJ1-2; TRBD1 matches at 11 bases. Trimming took 5 bases from V and 7 from J; bases not matched to a gene: 6. Germline V CDR1 and CDR2: LNHDA, SQIVND (reference sequence). The CDR3 spans 14 residues. The covered CDR3 bases are TGTGCCAGTAGTTTGGACAGGGGGCGGGGTGGC. Translated, it gives CASSLDRGRGG. The whole CDR3 protein is CASSLDRGRGGYTF.

Comments on this clone: The read finishes 3 residues shy of the CDR3 end, and the germline J gene is used to complete it. V gene TRBV28 combines with J gene TRBJ2-7, with a weak D call TRBD1 (6 bases). Per germline, CDR1 MDHEN and CDR2 SYDVKM. The CDR3 is 15 amino acids. Trimming took 3 bases from V and 5 from J, leaving 17 bases between them. The sequenced CDR3 bases are TGTGCCAGCAGTTTGGGTAGTACAGGGCTAGACGAG. Encoded protein: CASSLGSTGLDE. The CDR3 in full is CASSLGSTGLDEQYF.

As to this clone: The CDR3 end is not reached by the read, which stops 3 residues before it; the germline J gene fills it in. The J gene is TRBJ2-7, the V gene TRBV20-1; TRBD2 agrees at 9 bases. This CDR3 region has 15 residues. The germline gives CDR1 DFQATT, CDR2 SNEGSKA (reference sequence). V lost 3 bases and J lost 5; bases outside the gene matches: 11. Partial CDR3 DNA: TGCAGTGCTAGGTTCGTGGCGGGGGGGCAAAACGAG. Translation gives CSARFVAGGQNE. The entire CDR3 protein is CSARFVAGGQNEQYF.

Regarding this clone: The read terminates 3 residues before the CDR3 end, so the remaining end is supplied by the germline J gene. The V and J genes are TRBV19 and TRBJ1-4; 9 bases align to TRBD1. Germline values: CDR1 LNHDA, CDR2 SQIVND (reference sequence). The junction had 9 bases not matched to a gene; V was cut back by 8 bases and J by 5 bases. CDR3 length: 15 residues. This CDR3 reads CASHDRGAQNEKLFF. CDR3 DNA (partial): TGTGCCAGTCACGACAGGGGGGCTCAAAATGAAAAA.

About this clone itself: The CDR3 extends 3 residues past the end of the read, so its final part is completed from the germline J gene. The chain has TRBV2 and TRBJ2-1, with 9 bases aligning to TRBD1. Germline CDR1 SNHLY, CDR2 FYNNEI. V dropped 4 bases and J dropped 3; count of bases not matched to a gene: 4. The CDR3 has 15 residues. CDR3 amino acids: CASSVRDRVYNEQFF. The DNA read from the CDR3 is TGTGCCAGCAGTGTCCGGGACAGGGTCTACAATGAG.

On this clone: The read terminates 3 residues ahead of where the CDR3 ends, so the germline J gene completes it. The V call is TRBV7-8, the J call TRBJ2-1, with TRBD1 identical over 8 bases. V lost 0 bases and J lost 1; bases outside the gene matches: 2. This CDR3 has 16 amino acids. CDR1 and CDR2 (germline): SGHVS, FQNEAQ. CDR3 protein: CASSLAGTGSYNEQFF. The part of the CDR3 DNA that was read is TGTGCCAGCAGCTTAGCAGGGACAGGTTCCTACAATGAG.

Notes on this clone: The sequenced fragment ends 3 residues before the CDR3 boundary, so the rest is inferred from the germline J gene. V usage is TRBV5-6 and J usage is TRBJ1-1, with a tentative D call TRBD1 (5 bases). Trimming removed 4 bases from V and 7 bases from J, with 8 bases in between. The germline gives CDR1 SGHDT, CDR2 YYEEEE. This CDR3 contains 11 residues. CDR3 in amino acids: CASSRDSEAFF. Incomplete CDR3 DNA: TGTGCCAGCAGCCGCGACAGTGAA.

Comments on this clone: The read terminates 3 residues ahead of where the CDR3 ends, so the germline J gene completes it. This chain connects TRBV20-1 to TRBJ2-7; 9 nucleotides line up with TRBD1. Germline CDR1 DFQATT, CDR2 SNEGSKA (reference sequence). The CDR3 consists of 14 residues. J was trimmed by 4 bases and V by 8 bases; bases with no gene match: 12. The CDR3 reads CSSEFGQGQYEQYF. CDR3 DNA (partial): TGCAGTTCCGAATTCGGACAGGGGCAGTACGAG.

To note about this clone: The read terminates 3 residues ahead of where the CDR3 ends, so the germline J gene completes it. The chain carries TRBV2 and TRBJ1-2; D remains ambiguous. The CDR3 has 10 amino acids. The germline CDR1 and CDR2 sequences are SNHLY and FYNNEI. Incomplete CDR3 DNA: TGTGCCAGCGGAGCGGAAGGC. This sequence encodes CASGAEG. The full-length CDR3 reads as CASGAEGYTF.

A note on this clone: The read ends 3 residues before the CDR3 terminus; that terminus is restored from the germline J gene. The J gene is TRBJ1-2, the V gene TRBV20-1; TRBD1 might be the D (5 bases). In germline, CDR1 is DFQATT, CDR2 SNEGSKA (reference sequence). The CDR3 spans 12 residues. CDR3 DNA (partial): TGCAGTGCTAGACAGGGAAAGGGGGGC. It codes for CSARQGKGG. The whole CDR3 protein reads CSARQGKGGYTF.

Points on this clone: The read terminates 3 residues ahead of where the CDR3 ends, so the germline J gene completes it. V gene TRBV14 combines with J gene TRBJ1-4, with a tentative D call TRBD1 (5 bases). Germline CDR1 SGHDN, CDR2 FVKESK. The ends were cut back, 1 base at V and 8 bases at J, with 14 bases in the middle. The CDR3 loop spans 15 amino acids. The CDR3 loop is CASSQGDSSAEKLFF. Partial CDR3 DNA: TGTGCCAGCAGCCAAGGGGACTCCTCCGCCGAAAAA.